A selection of T cell receptor beta chains follows, all from one sample in a study of blood T cell repertoires in COVID-19. Assay: immunoSEQ multiplex PCR; the TCRdb copy retains only in-frame clones and omits some. The sample carries roughly 61,000 clones, approximately 90% recorded once. The material sequenced was peripheral blood. The receptors stem from a man older than 75 with acute or convalescent COVID-19. Each CDR3 is given with its conserved first and last residue. A D gene is named only where the DNA matches it firmly. Rows may omit the clone size; those that give it use once, few, many or a size class.

j_call,clone_size,v_call,d_call,cdr3_nt,cdr3_aa
TRBJ1-3,.,TRBV9,.,TGTGCCAGCAGCGCGAGCTCGACAGATCTGGGAAACACCATATATTTT,CASSASSTDLGNTIYF
TRBJ2-3,.,TRBV6-4,.,TGTGCCAGCAGCAGGGACAGTAGCGGTACGCAGTATTTT,CASSRDSSGTQYF
TRBJ2-1,.,TRBV15,TRBD2,TGTGCCACCAGCAGAGGAGGGAGGGCCAATGAGCAGTTCTTC,CATSRGGRANEQFF
TRBJ2-3,.,TRBV7-6,.,TGTGCCAGCAGCTTAGGGGGCACGGCTGGGGATACGCAGTATTTT,CASSLGGTAGDTQYF
TRBJ2-2,once,TRBV2,TRBD1,TGTGCCAGCAGACGTACAGGGGGCTCGAGCACCGGGGAGCTGTTTTTT,CASRRTGGSSTGELFF
TRBJ2-7,.,TRBV10-3,.,TGTGCCATCAGTGACTCAAGGCAGGAGGGGCAGTACTTC,CAISDSRQEGQYF
TRBJ2-7,.,TRBV11-2,.,TGTGCCAGCAGCATAGGACCGACGGGGGTCTACGAGCAGTACTTC,CASSIGPTGVYEQYF
TRBJ1-5,.,TRBV30,.,TGTGCCTGGAGTCGAGGGTCAGATAGCAATCAGCCCCAGCATTTT,CAWSRGSDSNQPQHF
TRBJ1-4,.,TRBV19,TRBD1,TGTGCCAGTAGCCGGGACAGGGGGCACGAAAAACTGTTTTTT,CASSRDRGHEKLFF
TRBJ1-4,.,TRBV5-4,.,TGTGCCAGCAGCTTGGCCTCTAATGAAAAACTGTTTTTT,CASSLASNEKLFF
TRBJ2-3,.,TRBV6-6,TRBD2,TGTGCCAGCAGTGTAAACCCGGGGGGTTGGACAGATACGCAGTATTTT,CASSVNPGGWTDTQYF
TRBJ2-7,.,TRBV12-3/TRBV12-4,.,TGTGCCAGTACTACCTACCCCTACTACGAGCAGTACTTC,CASTTYPYYEQYF
TRBJ2-7,.,TRBV19,TRBD2,TGTGCCAGTAGTATAGTATTGGGGAGGGGATCCTACGAGCAGTACTTC,CASSIVLGRGSYEQYF
TRBJ2-4,.,TRBV5-5,.,TGTGCCAGCAGCCCAGGGTCAGGGGCGAACATTCAGTACTTC,CASSPGSGANIQYF
TRBJ1-2,.,TRBV5-1,TRBD1,TGCGCCAGCAGCTCGGATGGGACAGGCTCTGGCTACACCTTC,CASSSDGTGSGYTF
TRBJ2-7,once,TRBV3-1/TRBV3-2,TRBD2,TGTGCCAGCAGCCAAGATCAAAGGGCTAGCGGGGCCAGGGAGCAGTACTTC,CASSQDQRASGAREQYF
TRBJ2-2,.,TRBV6-5,.,TGTGCCAGCAGTTACGCAGGGGCGAACACCGGGGAGCTGTTTTTT,CASSYAGANTGELFF
TRBJ1-2,few,TRBV27,.,TGTGCCAGCAGTTTCCCTCAGGGCGATGGCTACACCTTC,CASSFPQGDGYTF
TRBJ2-2,.,TRBV5-1,TRBD2,TGCGCCAGCAGCCCCGCTAGCGGGGGGACGAACACCGGGGAGCTGTTTTTT,CASSPASGGTNTGELFF
TRBJ1-1,.,TRBV3-1/TRBV3-2,.,TGTGCCAGCAGCCAAGAAGGGCAGGGCGACAATACTTTCTTT,CASSQEGQGDNTFF
TRBJ2-3,once,TRBV9,.,TGTGCCAGCAACTTATTGGGGCTTGATACGCAGTATTTT,CASNLLGLDTQYF
TRBJ2-2,.,TRBV5-6,TRBD2,TGTGCCAGCAGCTCGGGACTAGCGGGGGGTTACACCGGGGAGCTGTTTTTT,CASSSGLAGGYTGELFF
TRBJ1-3,.,TRBV6-5,.,TGTGCCAGCAGGGAGGCGGGGCGGAACACCATATATTTT,CASREAGRNTIYF
TRBJ1-6,.,TRBV6-5,.,TGTGCCAGCAGTTACGGCCAGGCGGGGACACCCCTCCACTTT,CASSYGQAGTPLHF
TRBJ2-2,.,TRBV19,.,TGTGCCAGTAGTGCTCATCAGGCCCCTGGTGGGGAGCTGTTTTTT,CASSAHQAPGGELFF
TRBJ1-6,.,TRBV6-1,.,TGTGCCAGCAGTGTGCCGGAGAGCTCCTATAATTCACCCCTCCACTTT,CASSVPESSYNSPLHF
TRBJ2-2,.,TRBV27,TRBD2,TGTGCCAGCAGTTTTGGACTAGCGGGTATCACCGGGGAGCTGTTTTTT,CASSFGLAGITGELFF
TRBJ2-1,.,TRBV7-2,.,TGTGCCAGCAGCTCGCAGGGGAGGGTAAATGAGCAGTTCTTC,CASSSQGRVNEQFF
TRBJ2-4,.,TRBV19,.,TGTGCCAGTAGTATTTTTCAGGCAAACATTCAGTACTTC,CASSIFQANIQYF
TRBJ1-1,.,TRBV3-1/TRBV3-2,.,TGTGCCAGCAGCCAAGTGGCAGGGATGGCTTTCTTT,CASSQVAGMAFF
TRBJ2-2,.,TRBV4-1,TRBD2,TGCGCCAGCACCAAACGGGACCTAGCGGGGAACACCGGGGAGCTGTTTTTT,CASTKRDLAGNTGELFF
TRBJ2-5,.,TRBV30,.,TGTGCCTGGAATGCGGCGGGGTTGGGAGAGACCCAGTACTTC,CAWNAAGLGETQYF
TRBJ1-6,.,TRBV28,.,TGTGCCAGCAGTTTTCGGGAGGCATATTCACCCCTCCACTTT,CASSFREAYSPLHF
TRBJ1-5,few,TRBV27,.,TGTGCCAGCCAAAGGGACTATAATCAGCCCCAGCATTTT,CASQRDYNQPQHF
TRBJ1-6,.,TRBV5-6,.,TGTGCCAGCAGCAGTTTTACAGGGAACGATAATTCACCCCTCCACTTT,CASSSFTGNDNSPLHF
TRBJ2-7,.,TRBV5-5,.,TGTGCCAGCAGCTATGCTAGCCCGGAATTCTCCTACGAGCAGTACTTC,CASSYASPEFSYEQYF
TRBJ2-4,.,TRBV5-1,.,TGCGCCAGCAGCTTGGGGTCGGAGCCCTCCACGACAGGACTAGCCAAAAACATTCAGTACTTC,CASSLGSEPSTTGLAKNIQYF
TRBJ1-2,.,TRBV6-5,.,TGTGCCAGCAGGAACAGGCATGGCTACACCTTC,CASRNRHGYTF
TRBJ2-7,.,TRBV7-2,TRBD1,TGTGCCAGCAGCTTAGGGTGGGGACAGACCTACGAGCAGTACTTC,CASSLGWGQTYEQYF
TRBJ1-4,.,TRBV6-5,TRBD1,TGTGCCAGCAGGGTACAGGGGGCGCAGGGTGAAAAACTGTTTTTT,CASRVQGAQGEKLFF
TRBJ1-1,.,TRBV20-1,.,TGCAGTGCTAGCCGGGATTCAGCTTTCTTT,CSASRDSAFF
TRBJ2-2,.,TRBV11-3,.,TGTGCCAGCAGCTCTCCGGGTACCGGGGAGCTGTTTTTT,CASSSPGTGELFF
TRBJ2-7,.,TRBV29-1,.,TGCAGCGTGGCGGGACTGCCAAACTACGAGCAGTACTTC,CSVAGLPNYEQYF
TRBJ1-6,.,TRBV18,.,TGTGCCAGCTCATCAGGGGCCGGGGTAGATAATTCACCCCTCCACTTT,CASSSGAGVDNSPLHF
TRBJ2-3,.,TRBV2,TRBD2,TGTGCCAGCAGTGTGGGAGCGGGGGGCACAGATACGCAGTATTTT,CASSVGAGGTDTQYF
TRBJ2-7,.,TRBV6-4,TRBD1,TGTGCCAGGTTGGGACAGGTAAAACCCTACGAGCAGTACTTC,CARLGQVKPYEQYF
TRBJ2-5,.,TRBV7-2,TRBD2,TGTGCCAGCAGCCCAGGCGGGGGGCGCATAGAGACCCAGTACTTC,CASSPGGGRIETQYF
TRBJ2-1,.,TRBV24-1,.,TGTGCCACCAGTGGCCGGACCCTCCAGGGGCAGTTCTTC,CATSGRTLQGQFF
TRBJ1-3,.,TRBV28,.,TGTGCCAGCACCACCGGACAGTTCTCTGGAAACACCATATATTTT,CASTTGQFSGNTIYF
TRBJ2-2,.,TRBV30,.,TGTGCCTGGAGGTCGGGGTCAGACACCGGGGAGCTGTTTTTT,CAWRSGSDTGELFF